Below, 10 T cell receptor beta chains from the same sample are listed, as sequenced in a study of T cell repertoires in cytomegalovirus infection. Using its own MiXCR run on the reads, TCRdb lists one record per CDR3 protein. The sample has 150,000 to 200,000 distinct CDR3 sequences, 15% to 20% seen once. Material: CD8+ T cells from PBMCs. Receptors originate from a human donor in good health (CMV status not recorded). Some clones in this sample may be carry-over from other donors' samples.

A few counts support this clonotype. The chain employs TRBV6-5 and TRBJ1-5; no reliable D call. Germline CDR1 reads MNHEY; CDR2 reads SVGAGI. V was trimmed by 0 bases and J by 6 bases, leaving 6 bases between them. The CDR3 is made up of 13 amino acids. Here the CDR3 DNA reads TGTGCCAGCAGTTACTCGAAATTTCAGCCCCAGCATTTT. Protein sequence: CASSYSKFQPQHF.

This clonotype has more than one count but fewer than ten. The CDR3 region has the DNA TGTGCCAGCAGCTTAGATCGTGTCGGAGGCTTAGGGCAGCCCCAGCATTTT. It specifies CASSLDRVGGLGQPQHF. This chain connects TRBV7-2 to TRBJ1-5; no clear D gene. The germline V gene has CDR1 SGHTA and CDR2 FQGNSA. The CDR3 consists of 17 residues. The V end lost 1 base, the J end lost 7 bases, and 20 bases lay between the germline ends.

The chain uses TRBV7-6 and TRBJ2-1, with 14 nucleotides matching TRBD2. With 5 bases clipped from V and 3 bases from J, the junction kept 3 bases outside the gene matches. The V gene's germline CDR1 is SGHVS and CDR2 FNYEAQ. This CDR3 has 16 residues. CDR3 bases: TGTGCCAGCAGCCTTGGGACTAGCGGGGGCTACAATGAGCAGTTCTTC. This translates into CASSLGTSGGYNEQFF.

This chain uses TRBV27 with TRBJ2-7; 11 bases align to TRBD2. Per the germline V gene, CDR1 is MNHEY and CDR2 is SMNVEV (reference sequence). CDR3 length: 15 residues. V was pared by 5 bases and J by 0 bases, with 3 bases of the junction left unmatched. CDR3 in DNA: TGTGCCAGCAGTGGGACTAGCGGTTCCTCCTACGAGCAGTACTTC. This sequence encodes CASSGTSGSSYEQYF.

This clonotype was seen a few times. The chain links TRBV7-8 to TRBJ1-1; no clear D gene. Trimming cost V 5 bases and J 4 bases, with 17 bases left between them. CDR1 and CDR2 (germline): SGHVS, FQNEAQ. There are 15 residues in the CDR3. The DNA for the CDR3 is TGTGCCAGCAGCCCCTCCACCACAGCAGTCACTGAAGCTTTCTTT. Translating it yields CASSPSTTAVTEAFF.

This clonotype was seen a few times. One end of the junction varies from germline; a read error may be responsible. The rearrangement joins TRBV11-2 to TRBJ2-7; possible D gene TRBD2, 7 bases. Germline values: CDR1 SGHAT, CDR2 FQNNGV. This CDR3 contains 13 residues. The chain's CDR3 is CASSLGTAGHTDF. The CDR3 coding sequence is TGTGCCAGCAGCTTAGGGACAGCGGGACATACAGACTTC.

The V call is TRBV7-2, the J call TRBJ1-1; 7 bases fit TRBD1. The germline gives CDR1 SGHTA, CDR2 FQGNSA. V was clipped by 4 bases and J by 4 bases; unmatched bases: 6. The CDR3 length is 14 residues. The CDR3 DNA reads as TGTGCCAGCAGCTCGATGGACAGGCCCACTGAAGCTTTCTTT. It translates to CASSSMDRPTEAFF.

The rearrangement uses TRBV12-3 or TRBV12-4 and TRBJ2-1; 7 bases are a match to TRBD1. The CDR3 loop spans 14 amino acids. The ends lost 4 bases at V and 5 bases at J; junction bases unmatched: 5. Here the CDR3 reads CASSSDRRDNEQFF. The CDR3 DNA reads TGTGCCAGCAGTTCGGACAGGCGGGACAATGAGCAGTTCTTC.

This clonotype was found many times. The CDR3 spells CASSRGLEAFF. The CDR3 DNA is TGTGCCAGCAGTCGGGGACTGGAAGCTTTCTTT. The chain has TRBV6-2 or TRBV6-3 and TRBJ1-1, with D possibly matching TRBD1 (5 bases). The V end was cut by 5 bases, the J end by 8 bases, with 9 bases between. Germline CDR1 and CDR2: MNHEY and SVGEGT. CDR3 length: 11 amino acids.

This chain joins TRBV7-6 and TRBJ2-7, with D unclear. V lost 5 bases to trimming and J lost 5 bases, with 13 bases between them. In germline, CDR1 is SGHVS, CDR2 FNYEAQ. The CDR3 loop spans 13 amino acids. The CDR3 nucleotides are TGTGCCAGCAGCGCCCGTGGACCCGACGAGCAGTACTTC. Translation gives CASSARGPDEQYF.